This TCR beta chain appears in the sequencing data of a study of cytomegalovirus exposure and HLA in healthy donors. This clone was picked up one time. There are 16 residues in the CDR3. V was clipped by 4 bases and J by 3 bases; unmatched bases: 10. CDR1 is GTSNPN and CDR2 is SVGIG in the germline V gene (reference sequence). The PCR made use of 60 Vbeta and 13 Jbeta primers. Clones were sequenced by immunoSEQ multiplex PCR, and TCRdb holds only the in-frame ones, with some missing. Of some 210,000 clones listed, around 81% were seen once; the top ten hold 10%. The sequenced sample consisted of PBMCs. V gene TRBV30 combines with J gene TRBJ1-5; 9 bases map to TRBD1. The TCR was taken from a woman between 45 and 65 years old in good health and CMV-seropositive. The CDR3 region is CAWIPPRQGVNQPQHF. CDR3 DNA: TGTGCCTGGATCCCCCCTCGACAGGGGGTCAATCAGCCCCAGCATTTT.